These T cell receptor beta chains were read from a single sample in a study of shared clonotypes between healthy human individuals. Only in-frame clones appear in the TCRdb table, and some are missing; sequencing was by immunoSEQ multiplex PCR. Of about 1 million clones detected, 65% to 80% appear once; the ten largest clones hold less than 1.5%. Sequencing was performed on memory CD4+ T cells sorted from blood. The receptor set was obtained from a man between 18 and 35 years old in good health. CDR3s include the opening cysteine and the closing phenylalanine or tryptophan.

j_call v_call cdr3_aa
TRBJ1-4 TRBV5-1 CASSLGDGTNEKLFF
TRBJ1-6 TRBV30 CAWSEDLYNSPLHF
TRBJ1-2 TRBV29-1 CSVRQVERGYGYTF
TRBJ2-5 TRBV6-6 CASSHHLAGAQETQYF
TRBJ2-1 TRBV29-1 CSVERAGAREQFF
TRBJ2-7 TRBV19 CASSNPGGAPYEQYF
TRBJ2-1 TRBV28 CASSLDRGRVSEQFF
TRBJ2-3 TRBV5-5 CASRRAGTTTDTQYF
TRBJ2-1 TRBV5-1 CASTLGDSYNEQFF
TRBJ2-3 TRBV5-4 CASSATGGTDTQYF
TRBJ1-3 TRBV2 CASSGIQGNGNTIYF
TRBJ2-3 TRBV19 CASSIDPTTDTQYF
TRBJ1-5 TRBV5-1 CASSLAPDQPQHF
TRBJ2-1 TRBV7-6 CASGLSRGGNEQFF
TRBJ2-2 TRBV30 CAWSPTRELFF
TRBJ2-7 TRBV30 CAWSRLVSYEQYF
TRBJ2-2 TRBV5-1 CASSETSGGAGTGELFF
TRBJ2-1 TRBV10-3 CAISDLTSGRNEQFF
TRBJ2-2 TRBV7-7 CASSLGPGGTGELFF
TRBJ1-1 TRBV5-1 CASSLAPGGNTEAFF
TRBJ1-2 TRBV2 CASRRTFSYGYTF
TRBJ1-1 TRBV7-8 CASSLTGVDGTEAFF
TRBJ2-1 TRBV9 CASSLAGGVSHEQFF
TRBJ2-7 TRBV19 CASSLTGEIHEQYF
TRBJ2-3 TRBV28 CASSLASGMSTDTQYF
TRBJ1-4 TRBV19 CASTPPGQLLNEKLFF
TRBJ1-2 TRBV5-6 CASSLGANYGYTF
TRBJ2-5 TRBV5-1 CASSPGTGIETQYF
TRBJ2-7 TRBV7-6 CASSLVYRLITYEQYF
TRBJ1-4 TRBV5-4 CASSLSATRGEKLFF
TRBJ1-5 TRBV19 CASTPGTVSNQPQHF
TRBJ1-1 TRBV5-1 CASSLGLEAFF
TRBJ1-3 TRBV30 CAWRQSSGNTIYF
TRBJ2-1 TRBV30 CAWSTGTSGIPTDYNEQFF
TRBJ2-7 TRBV29-1 CSVVQTYEQYF
TRBJ1-6 TRBV18 CASSPWDRGKDSPLHF
TRBJ2-1 TRBV9 CASSVVGTGINNEQFF
TRBJ2-7 TRBV4-2 CASSPGPGMGEQYF
TRBJ2-1 TRBV19 CASSILAGEGYNEQFF
TRBJ1-2 TRBV18 CASAYDRDNGYTF
TRBJ1-2 TRBV6-1 CASISGGKYGYTF
TRBJ2-7 TRBV18 CASSPQGVEQYF
TRBJ2-2 TRBV30 CAWRGRADGELFF
TRBJ1-4 TRBV5-1 CASSLADRGVEKLFF
TRBJ1-1 TRBV5-1 CASSYRQGQGGTEAFF
TRBJ1-1 TRBV19 CASSNGGVGNTEAFF
TRBJ1-1 TRBV5-4 CASSFENGRNTEAFF
TRBJ2-7 TRBV28 CASSLSLPRQYF
TRBJ2-7 TRBV4-2 CASSPYRGGEQYF
TRBJ2-1 TRBV18 CASSPPVARGLKNEQFF